This T cell receptor (beta chain) came from a study of T cell changes during pregnancy in multiple sclerosis. Assay used: immunoSEQ multiplex PCR; TCRdb lists only in-frame clones, some missing. This sample has over 10,000 clones; around nine tenths occur once, and the top ten carry approximately 8.9%. This CDR3 is 14 amino acids long. V was cut by 0 bases and J by 8 bases, with 12 bases left in between. Germline CDR1 SGHRS, CDR2 YFSETQ. The sequence derives from a female donor with multiple sclerosis, enrolled in a pregnancy study. The J gene is TRBJ2-1, the V gene TRBV5-1; no clear D. The specimen was CD8+ T cells from peripheral blood mononuclear cells, collected in the first trimester of pregnancy. The CDR3: CASSLDGSIYEQFF. In nucleotides, the CDR3 is TGCGCCAGCAGCTTGGATGGCAGTATCTATGAGCAGTTCTTC.